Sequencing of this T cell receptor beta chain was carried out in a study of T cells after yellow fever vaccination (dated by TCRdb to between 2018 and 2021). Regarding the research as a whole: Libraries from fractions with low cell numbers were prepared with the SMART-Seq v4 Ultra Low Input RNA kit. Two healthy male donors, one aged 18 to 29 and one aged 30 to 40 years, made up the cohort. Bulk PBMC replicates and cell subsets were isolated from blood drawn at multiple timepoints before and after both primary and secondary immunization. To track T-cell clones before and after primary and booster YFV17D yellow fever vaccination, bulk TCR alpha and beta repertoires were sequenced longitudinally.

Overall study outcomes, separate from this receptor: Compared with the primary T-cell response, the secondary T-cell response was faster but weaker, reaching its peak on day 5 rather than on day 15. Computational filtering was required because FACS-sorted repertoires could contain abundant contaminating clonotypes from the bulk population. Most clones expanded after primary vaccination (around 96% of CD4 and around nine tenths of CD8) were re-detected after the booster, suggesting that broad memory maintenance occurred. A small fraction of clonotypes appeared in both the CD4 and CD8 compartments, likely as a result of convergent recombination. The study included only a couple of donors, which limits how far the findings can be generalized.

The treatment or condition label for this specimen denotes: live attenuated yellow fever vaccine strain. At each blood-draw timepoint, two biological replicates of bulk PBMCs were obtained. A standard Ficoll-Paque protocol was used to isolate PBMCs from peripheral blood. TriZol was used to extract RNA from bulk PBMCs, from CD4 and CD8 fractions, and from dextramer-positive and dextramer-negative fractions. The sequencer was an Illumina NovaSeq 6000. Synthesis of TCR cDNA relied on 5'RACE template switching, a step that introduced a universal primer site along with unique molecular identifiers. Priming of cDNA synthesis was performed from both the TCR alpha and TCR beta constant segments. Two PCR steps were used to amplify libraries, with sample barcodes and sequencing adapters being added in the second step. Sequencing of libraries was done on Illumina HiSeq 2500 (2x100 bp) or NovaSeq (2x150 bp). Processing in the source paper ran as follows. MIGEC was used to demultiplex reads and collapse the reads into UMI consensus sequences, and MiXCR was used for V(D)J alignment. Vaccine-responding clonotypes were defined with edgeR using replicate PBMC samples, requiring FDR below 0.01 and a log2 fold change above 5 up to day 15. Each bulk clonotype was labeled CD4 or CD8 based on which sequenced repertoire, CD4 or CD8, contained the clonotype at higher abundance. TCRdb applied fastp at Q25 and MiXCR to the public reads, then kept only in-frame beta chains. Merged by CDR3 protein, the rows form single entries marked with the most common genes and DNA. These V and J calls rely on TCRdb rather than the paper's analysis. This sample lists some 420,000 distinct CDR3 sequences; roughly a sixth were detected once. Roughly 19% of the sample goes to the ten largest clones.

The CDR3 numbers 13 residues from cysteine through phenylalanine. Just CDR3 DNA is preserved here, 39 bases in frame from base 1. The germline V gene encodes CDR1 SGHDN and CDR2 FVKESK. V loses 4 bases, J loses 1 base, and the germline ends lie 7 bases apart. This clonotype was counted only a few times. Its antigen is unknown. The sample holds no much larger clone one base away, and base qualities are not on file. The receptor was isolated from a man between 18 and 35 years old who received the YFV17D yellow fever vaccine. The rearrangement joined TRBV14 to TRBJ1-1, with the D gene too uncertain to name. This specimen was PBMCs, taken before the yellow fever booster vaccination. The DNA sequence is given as TGTGCCAGCAGCCCCGTGGGGAACACTGAAGCTTTCTTT. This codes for CASSPVGNTEAFF.